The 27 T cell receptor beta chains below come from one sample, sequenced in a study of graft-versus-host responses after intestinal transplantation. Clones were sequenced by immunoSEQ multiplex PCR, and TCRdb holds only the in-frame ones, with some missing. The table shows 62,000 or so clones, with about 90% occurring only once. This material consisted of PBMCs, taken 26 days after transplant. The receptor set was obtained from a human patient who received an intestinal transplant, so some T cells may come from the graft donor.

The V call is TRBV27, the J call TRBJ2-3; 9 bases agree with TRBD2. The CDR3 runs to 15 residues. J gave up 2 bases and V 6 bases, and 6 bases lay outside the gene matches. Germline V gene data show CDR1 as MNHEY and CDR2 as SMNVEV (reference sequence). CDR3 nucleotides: TGTGCCAGCAGACCACTAGCGGGTGACACAGATACGCAGTATTTT. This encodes CASRPLAGDTDTQYF.

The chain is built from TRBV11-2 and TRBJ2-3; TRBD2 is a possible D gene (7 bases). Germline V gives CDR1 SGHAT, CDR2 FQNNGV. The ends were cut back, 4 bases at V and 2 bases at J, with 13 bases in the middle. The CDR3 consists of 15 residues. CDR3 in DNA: TGTGCCAGCAGCTCCCGGGGGGCCGACACAGATACGCAGTATTTT. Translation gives CASSSRGADTDTQYF.

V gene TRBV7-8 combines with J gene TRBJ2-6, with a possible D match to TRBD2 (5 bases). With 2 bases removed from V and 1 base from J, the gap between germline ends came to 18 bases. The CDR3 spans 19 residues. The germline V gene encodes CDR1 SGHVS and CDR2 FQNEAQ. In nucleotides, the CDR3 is TGTGCCAGCAGCTTACACCCTAGCAGTCTAGAGTCTGGGGCCAACGTCCTGACTTTC. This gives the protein CASSLHPSSLESGANVLTF.

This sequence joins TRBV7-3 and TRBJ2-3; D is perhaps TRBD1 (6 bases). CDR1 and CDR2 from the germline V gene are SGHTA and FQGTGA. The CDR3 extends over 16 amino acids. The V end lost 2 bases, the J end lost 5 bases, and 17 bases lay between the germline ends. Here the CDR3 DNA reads TGTGCCAGCAGCTTAGGTTACAGGGAATTGGGAGATACGCAGTATTTT. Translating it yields CASSLGYRELGDTQYF.

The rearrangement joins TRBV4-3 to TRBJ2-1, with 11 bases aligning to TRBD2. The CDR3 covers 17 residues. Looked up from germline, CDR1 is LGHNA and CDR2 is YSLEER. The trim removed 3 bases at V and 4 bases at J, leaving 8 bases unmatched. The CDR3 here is CASSHDLAGGRYNEQFF. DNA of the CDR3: TGCGCCAGCAGCCATGATTTAGCGGGGGGGAGGTACAATGAGCAGTTCTTC.

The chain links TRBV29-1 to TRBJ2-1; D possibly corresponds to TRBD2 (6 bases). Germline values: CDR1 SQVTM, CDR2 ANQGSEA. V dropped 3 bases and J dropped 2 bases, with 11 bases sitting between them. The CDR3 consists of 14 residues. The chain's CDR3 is CSVDTGDAYNEQFF. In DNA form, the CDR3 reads TGCAGCGTTGACACGGGAGATGCCTACAATGAGCAGTTCTTC.

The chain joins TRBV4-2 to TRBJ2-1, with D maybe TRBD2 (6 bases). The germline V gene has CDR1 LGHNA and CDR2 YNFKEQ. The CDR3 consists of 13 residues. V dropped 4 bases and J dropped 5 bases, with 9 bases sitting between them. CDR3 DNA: TGTGCCAGCAGCCCGGGACTTAACAATGAGCAGTTCTTC. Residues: CASSPGLNNEQFF.

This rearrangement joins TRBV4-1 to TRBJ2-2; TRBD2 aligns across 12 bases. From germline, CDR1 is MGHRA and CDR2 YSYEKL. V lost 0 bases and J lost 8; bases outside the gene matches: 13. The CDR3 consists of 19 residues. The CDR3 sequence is CASSQDLWASSGGEGELFF. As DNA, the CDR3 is TGCGCCAGCAGCCAAGATCTCTGGGCCTCTAGCGGGGGGGAGGGGGAGCTGTTTTTT.

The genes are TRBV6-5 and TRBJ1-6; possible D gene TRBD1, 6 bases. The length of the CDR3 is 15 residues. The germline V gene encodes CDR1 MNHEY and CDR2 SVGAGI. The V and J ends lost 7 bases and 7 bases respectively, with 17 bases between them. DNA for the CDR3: TGTGCCAGCACCCACCCGGACGGACAGAATTCACCCCTCCACTTT. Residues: CASTHPDGQNSPLHF.

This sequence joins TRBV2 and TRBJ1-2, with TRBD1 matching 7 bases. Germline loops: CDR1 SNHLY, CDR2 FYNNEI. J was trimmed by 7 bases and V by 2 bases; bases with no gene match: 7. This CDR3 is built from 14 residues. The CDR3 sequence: CASSESNRGGGYTF. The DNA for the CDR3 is TGTGCCAGCAGTGAAAGTAACAGGGGTGGTGGCTACACCTTC.

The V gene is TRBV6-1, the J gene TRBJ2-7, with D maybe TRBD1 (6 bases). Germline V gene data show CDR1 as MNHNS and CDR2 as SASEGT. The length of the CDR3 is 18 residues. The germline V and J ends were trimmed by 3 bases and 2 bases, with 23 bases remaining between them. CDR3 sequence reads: CASSDPDHRDKPPYEQYF. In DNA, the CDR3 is TGTGCCAGCAGTGACCCCGACCACCGGGACAAGCCCCCCTACGAGCAGTACTTC.

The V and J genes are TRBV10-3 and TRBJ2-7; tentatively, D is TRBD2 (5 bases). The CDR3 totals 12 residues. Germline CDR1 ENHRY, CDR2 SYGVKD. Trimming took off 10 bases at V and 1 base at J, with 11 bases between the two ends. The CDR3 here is CASGSASYEQYF. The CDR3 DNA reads TGTGCCAGCGGGTCTGCTTCCTACGAGCAGTACTTC.

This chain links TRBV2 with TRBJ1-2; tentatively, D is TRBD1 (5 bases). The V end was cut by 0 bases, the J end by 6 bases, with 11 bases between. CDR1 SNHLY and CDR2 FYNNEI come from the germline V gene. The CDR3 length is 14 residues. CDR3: CASSEAPGWDGYTF. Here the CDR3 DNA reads TGTGCCAGCAGTGAAGCTCCAGGGTGGGATGGCTACACCTTC.

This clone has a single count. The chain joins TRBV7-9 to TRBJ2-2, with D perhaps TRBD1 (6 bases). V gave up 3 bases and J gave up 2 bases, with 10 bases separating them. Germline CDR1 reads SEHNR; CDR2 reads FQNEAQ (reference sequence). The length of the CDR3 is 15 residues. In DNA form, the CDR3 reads TGTGCCAGCAGCTTTAGGGGGACCAACACCGGGGAGCTGTTTTTT. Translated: CASSFRGTNTGELFF.

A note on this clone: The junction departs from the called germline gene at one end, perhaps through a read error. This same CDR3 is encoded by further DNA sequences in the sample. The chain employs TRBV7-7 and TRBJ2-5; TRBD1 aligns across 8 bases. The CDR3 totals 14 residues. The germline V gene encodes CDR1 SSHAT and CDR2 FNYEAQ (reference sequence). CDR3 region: CASSAGQGAETQYF. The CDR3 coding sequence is TGTGCTAGCAGCGCCGGACAGGGAGCAGAGACCCAGTACTTC.

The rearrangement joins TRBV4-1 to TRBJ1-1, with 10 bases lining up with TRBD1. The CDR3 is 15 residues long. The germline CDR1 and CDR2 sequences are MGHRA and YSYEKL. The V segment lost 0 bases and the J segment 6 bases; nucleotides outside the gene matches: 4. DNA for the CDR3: TGCGCCAGCAGCCAAGAGGGGACAGGGGCCGCTGAAGCTTTCTTT. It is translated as CASSQEGTGAAEAFF.

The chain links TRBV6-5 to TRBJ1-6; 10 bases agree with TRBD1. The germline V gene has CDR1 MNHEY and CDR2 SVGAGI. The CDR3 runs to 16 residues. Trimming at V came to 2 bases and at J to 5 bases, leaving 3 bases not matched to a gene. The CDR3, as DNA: TGTGCCAGCAGTTACCCCGGACAGGGGGATAATTCACCCCTCCACTTT. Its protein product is CASSYPGQGDNSPLHF.

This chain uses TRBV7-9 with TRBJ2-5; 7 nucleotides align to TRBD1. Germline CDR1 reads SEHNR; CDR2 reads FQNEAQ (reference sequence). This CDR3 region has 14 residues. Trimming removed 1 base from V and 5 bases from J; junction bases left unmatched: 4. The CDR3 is CASSLGQGWETQYF. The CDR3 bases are TGTGCCAGCAGCTTAGGACAGGGTTGGGAGACCCAGTACTTC.

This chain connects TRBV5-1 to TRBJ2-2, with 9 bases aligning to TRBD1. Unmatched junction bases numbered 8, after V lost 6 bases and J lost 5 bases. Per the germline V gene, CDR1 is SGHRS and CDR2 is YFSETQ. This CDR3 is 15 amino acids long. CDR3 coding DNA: TGCGCCAGCACTTTTGTGACAGGGGGGACCGGGGAGCTGTTTTTT. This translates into CASTFVTGGTGELFF.

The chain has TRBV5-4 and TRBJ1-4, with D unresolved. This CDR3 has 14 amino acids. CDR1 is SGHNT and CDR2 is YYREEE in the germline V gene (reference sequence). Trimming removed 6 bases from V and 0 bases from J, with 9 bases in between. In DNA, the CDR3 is TGTGCCAGCACAGACGGGGCAACTAATGAAAAACTGTTTTTT. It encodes CASTDGATNEKLFF.

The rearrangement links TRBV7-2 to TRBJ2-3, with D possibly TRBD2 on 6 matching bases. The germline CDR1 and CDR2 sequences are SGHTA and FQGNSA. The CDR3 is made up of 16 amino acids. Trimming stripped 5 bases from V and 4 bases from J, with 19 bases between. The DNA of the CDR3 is TGTGCCAGCAGCCCCTCGGCGGGGCACGCCGCAGATACGCAGTATTTT. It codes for CASSPSAGHAADTQYF.

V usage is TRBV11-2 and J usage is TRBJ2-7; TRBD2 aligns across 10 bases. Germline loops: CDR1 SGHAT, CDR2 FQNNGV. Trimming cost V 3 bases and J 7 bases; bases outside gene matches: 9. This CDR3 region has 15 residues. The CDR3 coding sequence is TGTGCCAGCAGCTTCGCTAGCGGGGGAGGGAGTGAGCAGTACTTC. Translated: CASSFASGGGSEQYF.

The CDR3 coding sequence is TGTGCCAGCAGTTTATCGTGGCAGGGGGCGTTGTACGAGCAGTACTTC. Its translation is CASSLSWQGALYEQYF. The gene calls are TRBV27 and TRBJ2-7; the match to TRBD1 covers 8 bases. Unmatched junction bases numbered 8, after V lost 0 bases and J lost 4 bases. The V gene's germline CDR1 is MNHEY and CDR2 SMNVEV (reference sequence). The CDR3 sequence is 16 residues long.

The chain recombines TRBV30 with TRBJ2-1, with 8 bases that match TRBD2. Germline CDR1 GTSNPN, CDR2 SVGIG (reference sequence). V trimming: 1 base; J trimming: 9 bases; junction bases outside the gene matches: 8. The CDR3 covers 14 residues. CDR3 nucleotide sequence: TGTGCCTGGAGTGGGACAGCTCGGGGGGGTGAGCAGTTCTTC. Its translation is CAWSGTARGGEQFF. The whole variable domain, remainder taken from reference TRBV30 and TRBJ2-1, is SQTIHQWPATLVQPVGSPLSLECTVEGTSNPNLYWYRQAAGRGLQLLFYSVGIGQISSEVPQNLSASRPQDRQFILSSKKLLLSDSGFYLCAWSGTARGGEQFFGPGTRLTVL.

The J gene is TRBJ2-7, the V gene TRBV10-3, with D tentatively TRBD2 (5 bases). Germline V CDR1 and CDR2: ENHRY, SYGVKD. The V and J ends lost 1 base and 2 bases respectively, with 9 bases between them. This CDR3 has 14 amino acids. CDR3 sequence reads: CAISEWTGTYEQYF. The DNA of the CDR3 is TGTGCCATCAGTGAGTGGACGGGGACCTACGAGCAGTACTTC.

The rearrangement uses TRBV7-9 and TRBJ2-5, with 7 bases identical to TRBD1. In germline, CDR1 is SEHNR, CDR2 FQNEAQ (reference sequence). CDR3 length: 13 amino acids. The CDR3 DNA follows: TGTGCAGGGGGCAGGTCGGGCCAAGAGACCCAGTACTTC. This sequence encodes CAGGRSGQETQYF.

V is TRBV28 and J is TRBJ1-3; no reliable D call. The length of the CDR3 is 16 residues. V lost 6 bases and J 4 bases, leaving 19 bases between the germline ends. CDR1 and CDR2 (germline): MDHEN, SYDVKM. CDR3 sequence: CASSNDLFLGGNTIYF. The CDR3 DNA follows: TGTGCCAGCAGCAATGACCTTTTCCTCGGGGGAAACACCATATATTTT.